This entry lists 13 T cell receptor beta chains sequenced from one sample in a study of beta chain features in type 1 diabetes. Expressed TCRB transcripts were sequenced, since all the RNA that had been isolated was reverse transcribed. Only in-frame clones appear in the TCRdb table, and some are missing; sequencing was by immunoSEQ multiplex PCR. The table has 250,000 to 350,000 clones, 11% seen once. Sequenced: naive CD4+ T cells from blood. The receptors here all came from a woman aged 25-40 years in good health.

This clone was found a few times. The chain links TRBV9 to TRBJ2-1; weak D call: TRBD2 (6 bases). Germline V CDR1 and CDR2: SGDLS, YYNGEE. The CDR3 covers 15 residues. The V end lost 3 bases, the J end lost 0 bases, and 10 bases lay between the germline ends. DNA of the CDR3: TGTGCCAGCAGCGCCGACGGGGGCTCCTACAATGAGCAGTTCTTC. Its translation is CASSADGGSYNEQFF.

This sequence joins TRBV5-1 and TRBJ1-1; D remains unclear. Trimming cost V 0 bases and J 1 base, with 19 bases left between them. Germline CDR1 is SGHRS and CDR2 is YFSETQ. The CDR3 length is 18 residues. The CDR3 sequence: CASSLASTANLRNTEAFF. The CDR3 DNA reads TGCGCCAGCAGCTTGGCCTCAACAGCCAACCTGAGGAACACTGAAGCTTTCTTT.

This clone was observed a handful of times. The chain recombines TRBV15 with TRBJ1-1; perhaps TRBD1 as D (5 bases). CDR1 is LNHNV and CDR2 is YYDKDF in the germline V gene (reference sequence). The CDR3 is made up of 14 amino acids. Trimming removed 1 base at V and 7 bases at J, with 13 bases between. CDR3 loop: CATSRGSGFNEAFF. CDR3 DNA: TGTGCCACCAGCAGAGGGTCAGGGTTTAATGAAGCTTTCTTT.

J is TRBJ1-5 and V is TRBV30; TRBD1 might be the D (5 bases). The germline V gene has CDR1 GTSNPN and CDR2 SVGIG (reference sequence). CDR3 size: 17 residues. Trimming took off 0 bases at V and 0 bases at J, with 15 bases between the two ends. The CDR3 here is CAWSVGLTGYSNQPQHF. The CDR3 region has the DNA TGTGCCTGGAGTGTTGGTCTTACAGGATATAGCAATCAGCCCCAGCATTTT.

This clone was seen more than once but under ten times. The germline gene is not matched at one end of the junction; a read error may be the cause. V gene TRBV7-7 combines with J gene TRBJ2-5; 7 positions match TRBD1. This CDR3 region has 13 residues. The germline V gene has CDR1 SSHAT and CDR2 FNYEAQ (reference sequence). The CDR3 sequence: CASSPRGRETQYF. In nucleotides, the CDR3 is TGTGCTAGCAGCCCGAGGGGGCGGGAGACCCAGTACTTC.

This chain joins TRBV4-2 and TRBJ2-5; D ambiguous. The CDR3 has 15 amino acids. V lost 0 bases and J 5 bases, leaving 13 bases between the germline ends. Germline V gene data show CDR1 as LGHNA and CDR2 as YNFKEQ. The CDR3 region is CASSQDLLRLETQYF. CDR3 coding DNA: TGTGCCAGCAGCCAAGATCTTTTGAGGTTGGAGACCCAGTACTTC.

The chain combines TRBV5-4 with TRBJ2-3, with D possibly matching TRBD2 (5 bases). The germline CDR1 and CDR2 sequences are SGHNT and YYREEE (reference sequence). The length of the CDR3 is 12 residues. V lost 4 bases and J 4 bases, leaving 7 bases between the germline ends. CDR3: CASSRDADTQYF. DNA for the CDR3: TGTGCCAGCAGCCGGGATGCAGATACGCAGTATTTT.

The V gene is TRBV7-2, the J gene TRBJ2-7; perhaps TRBD2 as D (5 bases). Germline V gene lookup returns CDR1 SGHTA and CDR2 FQGNSA. The CDR3 is 15 residues long. Trimming took off 5 bases at V and 3 bases at J, with 17 bases between the two ends. DNA of the CDR3: TGTGCCAGCAGCATACAGACTAAAAAGGTCTACGAGCAGTACTTC. Amino acids: CASSIQTKKVYEQYF.

This clone has more than one count but fewer than ten. The rearrangement uses TRBV9 and TRBJ1-1; D gene uncertain. Trimming removed 2 bases from V and 4 bases from J, with 15 bases in between. CDR3 size: 15 residues. The V gene's germline CDR1 is SGDLS and CDR2 YYNGEE. The CDR3 sequence is CASSVASEYATEAFF. The CDR3 DNA reads TGTGCCAGCAGCGTTGCTTCGGAGTACGCCACTGAAGCTTTCTTT.

This clone was picked up a small number of times. The V and J genes are TRBV9 and TRBJ2-2; 12 bases line up with TRBD2. Germline lookup yields CDR1 SGDLS and CDR2 YYNGEE. The CDR3 sequence is 17 residues long. The V segment lost 4 bases and the J segment 1 base; nucleotides outside the gene matches: 5. The DNA of the CDR3 is TGTGCCAGCAGCATAAAGACTAGCGGGAGGAACACCGGGGAGCTGTTTTTT. Residues: CASSIKTSGRNTGELFF. Variable domain in full (rest from reference TRBV9 and TRBJ2-2): DSGVTQTPKHLITATGQRVTLRCSPRSGDLSVYWYQQSLDQGLQFLIQYYNGEERAKGNILERFSAQQFPDLHSELNLSSLELGDSALYFCASSIKTSGRNTGELFFGEGSRLTVL.

The gene calls are TRBV2 and TRBJ1-5; TRBD1 agrees at 10 bases. V gave up 5 bases and J gave up 9 bases; unmatched junction bases: 7. Germline CDR1 reads SNHLY; CDR2 reads FYNNEI. This CDR3 spans 14 amino acids. The CDR3 coding sequence is TGTGCCAGCAGTTCCGACAGGGGGCGAGGGCCCCAGCATTTT. It is translated as CASSSDRGRGPQHF.

The rearrangement uses TRBV18 and TRBJ1-5; tentatively, D is TRBD1 (5 bases). The CDR3 sequence is 16 residues long. CDR1 is KGHSH and CDR2 is LQKENI in the germline V gene. Trimming took 3 bases from V and 0 from J, leaving 12 bases between them. CDR3 sequence (DNA): TGTGCCAGCTCACCGTCCCAGGGACTTAGCAATCAGCCCCAGCATTTT. Its translation: CASSPSQGLSNQPQHF.

This chain links TRBV11-2 with TRBJ1-1; D call uncertain. Germline V gene lookup returns CDR1 SGHAT and CDR2 FQNNGV. V shed 1 base and J shed 3 bases, with 6 bases lying between them. CDR3 length equals 13 residues. The CDR3 nucleotides are TGTGCCAGCAGCTTAGCTTCGTACACTGAAGCTTTCTTT. It specifies CASSLASYTEAFF.